The 7 T cell receptor beta chains given below trace back to one sample, sequenced in a study of early T cells in non-severe SARS-CoV-2 infection. A single record per CDR3 protein comes from TCRdb applying MiXCR to the 5' RACE reads. The table lists around 25,000 distinct CDR3 sequences, 4% to 5% of them singletons. The sequencing input was whole blood. The receptors shown here come from an adult who was a healthcare worker with PCR-confirmed SARS-CoV-2 infection or an uninfected control (not recorded which).

This clonotype has a count of ten or more. CDR3 amino acids: CASSPNTDTQYF. The DNA for the CDR3 is TGTGCCAGCAGCCCTAACACAGATACGCAGTATTTT. The chain couples TRBV7-2 to TRBJ2-3; no clear D. The CDR3 has 12 residues. Germline V gives CDR1 SGHTA, CDR2 FQGNSA. Trimming removed 5 bases from V and 2 bases from J, with 5 bases in between.

This clonotype showed up many times. V is TRBV7-9 and J is TRBJ2-1; 7 positions agree with TRBD1. V was pared by 8 bases and J by 7 bases, with 11 bases of the junction left unmatched. The CDR3 is 14 residues long. Germline CDR1 is SEHNR and CDR2 is FQNEAQ (reference sequence). CDR3 coding DNA: TGTGCCAGCCGAGGTGTGAGGACAGGAAATGAGCAGTTCTTC. Translated: CASRGVRTGNEQFF. Full variable domain (missing parts from reference TRBV7-9 and TRBJ2-1): DTGVSQNPRHKITKRGQNVTFRCDPISEHNRLYWYRQTLGQGPEFLTYFQNEAQLEKSRLLSDRFSAERPKGSFSTLEIQRTEQGDSAMYLCASRGVRTGNEQFFGPGTRLTVL.

This clonotype has at least ten counts. This chain uses TRBV28 with TRBJ2-7; D not resolved. Germline V gene sequence: CDR1 MDHEN, CDR2 SYDVKM. The CDR3 sequence is 13 residues long. Trimming left V 4 bases short and J 7 bases short, with 14 bases between. Here the CDR3 reads CASSYGLRGEQYF. Here the CDR3 DNA reads TGTGCCAGCAGTTACGGTCTCCGAGGTGAGCAGTACTTC.

By frequency in the sample, this clonotype is medium-sized. The rearrangement uses TRBV28 and TRBJ2-7; no firm D call. Trimming cost V 6 bases and J 1 base, with 7 bases left between them. Germline V gives CDR1 MDHEN, CDR2 SYDVKM. CDR3 length: 12 residues. The CDR3 protein is CASRRGSYEQYF. CDR3 nucleotide sequence: TGTGCCAGCAGAAGAGGATCCTACGAGCAGTACTTC.

This clonotype was picked up many times. The chain couples TRBV7-6 to TRBJ2-1, with D perhaps TRBD1 (7 bases). The V end lost 3 bases, the J end lost 10 bases, and 10 bases lay between the germline ends. The CDR3 consists of 12 residues. The germline V gene encodes CDR1 SGHVS and CDR2 FNYEAQ. CDR3 loop: CASSFSGGEQFF. The CDR3 DNA is TGTGCCAGCAGCTTTTCAGGGGGGGAGCAGTTCTTC.

This sequence joins TRBV12-3 or TRBV12-4 and TRBJ1-5, with D unresolved. This CDR3 has 12 residues. V lost 6 bases to trimming and J lost 7 bases, with 10 bases between them. CDR3 DNA: TGTGCCAGCAGCATTGAAGTACAGCCCCAGCATTTT. Translation: CASSIEVQPQHF.

Note on this clonotype: One end of the junction varies from germline; a read error may be responsible. This CDR3 reads CASSPTGEAQPQHF. The CDR3 nucleotides read TGTGCCAGTAGTCCCACAGGGGAGGCCCAGCCCCAGCACTTT. This chain joins TRBV19 and TRBJ1-5; 7 positions match TRBD1. Germline CDR1 is LNHDA and CDR2 is SQIVND (reference sequence). The CDR3 runs to 14 residues.